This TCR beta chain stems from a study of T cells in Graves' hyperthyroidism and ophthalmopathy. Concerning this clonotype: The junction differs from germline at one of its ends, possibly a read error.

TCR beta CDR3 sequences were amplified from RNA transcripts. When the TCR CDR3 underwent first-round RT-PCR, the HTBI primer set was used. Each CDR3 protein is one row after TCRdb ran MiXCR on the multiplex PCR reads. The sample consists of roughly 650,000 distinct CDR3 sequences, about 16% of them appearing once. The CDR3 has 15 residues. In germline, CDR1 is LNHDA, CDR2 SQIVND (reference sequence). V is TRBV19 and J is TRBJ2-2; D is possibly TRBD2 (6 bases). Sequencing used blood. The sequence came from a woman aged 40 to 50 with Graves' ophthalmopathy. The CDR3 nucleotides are TGTGCCAGTAGCATCCGTTTGGTTACCGGCGGGGAGTTGTTTTTT. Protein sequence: CASSIRLVTGGELFF.